The 22 T cell receptor beta chains below were found in one sample sequenced in a study of T-cell reconstitution after alpha-beta-depleted transplantation in children. Unique molecular identifiers were incorporated when the TCRbeta library was constructed. Each CDR3 protein is one row after TCRdb ran MiXCR on the PCR reads. The sample yields almost 500,000 distinct CDR3 sequences, around 12% seen once. The sample in question was PBMCs from the stem cell graft donor, obtained from the stem cell graft. Receptor source: a human donor who donated a stem cell graft to a child with combined immunodeficiency.

This clonotype was seen a handful of times. This chain uses TRBV9 with TRBJ2-1, with D perhaps assigned TRBD1 or TRBD2 (7 bases each). The germline V gene encodes CDR1 SGDLS and CDR2 YYNGEE. The CDR3 spans 13 residues. CDR3 nucleotides: TGTGCGAGCGGGGAGGGGGCCAGCAATGAGCAGTTCTTC. Protein product: CASGEGASNEQFF.

The V and J genes are TRBV12-3 or TRBV12-4 and TRBJ1-2; 8 bases fit TRBD1. This CDR3 has 13 amino acids. The trim removed 6 bases at V and 5 bases at J, leaving 5 bases unmatched. CDR3 loop: CASRRQGKYGYTF. In DNA form, the CDR3 reads TGTGCCAGCAGGCGACAGGGGAAGTATGGCTACACCTTC.

This clonotype was counted many times. This rearrangement joins TRBV4-3 to TRBJ2-7, with D tentatively TRBD1 (5 bases). The CDR3 sequence is 15 residues long. Trimming pared 0 bases from V and 7 bases from J, leaving 16 bases between. The germline V gene has CDR1 LGHNA and CDR2 YSLEER. CDR3 loop: CASSQDPGPPEEQYF. CDR3 bases: TGCGCCAGCAGCCAAGATCCAGGGCCCCCGGAAGAGCAGTACTTC.

This chain connects TRBV7-3 to TRBJ2-1; 7 nucleotides line up with TRBD2. The CDR3 has 16 residues. The trim removed 0 bases at V and 3 bases at J, leaving 5 bases unmatched. Per germline, CDR1 SGHTA and CDR2 FQGTGA. CDR3 sequence reads: CASSLTRAGVYNEQFF. DNA of the CDR3: TGTGCCAGCAGCTTAACTAGGGCGGGGGTCTACAATGAGCAGTTCTTC.

This clonotype has more than one count but fewer than ten. V gene TRBV7-8 combines with J gene TRBJ2-1; 14 bases agree with TRBD2. The CDR3 totals 17 residues. Trimming took 1 base from V and 9 from J; bases not matched to a gene: 8. Per the germline V gene, CDR1 is SGHVS and CDR2 is FQNEAQ. CDR3 DNA sequence: TGTGCCAGCAGCTTAGGGGGGGGGACTAGCGGGAGAGGTGAGCAGTTCTTC. Protein product: CASSLGGGTSGRGEQFF.

V and J are TRBV2 and TRBJ2-7; no reliable D call. The CDR3 spans 16 residues. The germline V gene encodes CDR1 SNHLY and CDR2 FYNNEI. With 4 bases removed from V and 5 bases from J, the gap between germline ends came to 21 bases. As DNA, the CDR3 is TGTGCCAGCAGTGGATCTCCTCCACTACCGAAGGACGAGCAGTACTTC. Its protein product is CASSGSPPLPKDEQYF.

This clonotype came up many times. This chain links TRBV6-4 with TRBJ2-1; weak D call: TRBD1 (6 bases). CDR1 is MRHNA, CDR2 SNTAGT, per germline. V dropped 6 bases and J dropped 8 bases, with 14 bases sitting between them. This CDR3 spans 13 amino acids. CDR3 coding DNA: TGTGCCAGCAGCCGGACAGCTAAGGATGAGCAGTTCTTC. Translation: CASSRTAKDEQFF.

The chain carries TRBV10-3 and TRBJ2-1, with unresolved D. This CDR3 region has 15 residues. Deletions cut 0 bases from V and 8 bases from J, with 14 bases between. Germline lookup yields CDR1 ENHRY and CDR2 SYGVKD. The CDR3 loop is CAISESHTPVDEQFF. The CDR3 nucleotides read TGTGCCATCAGTGAGTCCCATACCCCAGTGGATGAGCAGTTCTTC.

There are a few counts of this clonotype. V usage is TRBV5-1 and J usage is TRBJ1-1; D possibly corresponds to TRBD1 (5 bases). V lost 5 bases and J 3 bases, leaving 11 bases between the germline ends. Germline V gives CDR1 SGHRS, CDR2 YFSETQ. CDR3 length: 13 residues. The CDR3 spells CASRVREDTEAFF. Here the CDR3 DNA reads TGCGCCAGCAGAGTCAGGGAAGACACTGAAGCTTTCTTT.

This clonotype was picked up a small number of times. V usage is TRBV5-1 and J usage is TRBJ1-1, with TRBD1 matching 9 bases. The J segment lost 6 bases and the V segment lost 6 bases, leaving 9 bases of the junction unmatched. From germline, CDR1 is SGHRS and CDR2 YFSETQ. This CDR3 contains 14 residues. The CDR3 region has the DNA TGCGCCAGCAAAGAAACAGGGGGCTATGCTGAAGCTTTCTTT. Protein: CASKETGGYAEAFF.

The V gene is TRBV7-8, the J gene TRBJ2-1, with D possibly matching TRBD2 (7 bases). Trimming took off 5 bases at V and 8 bases at J, with 16 bases between the two ends. The CDR3 has 14 amino acids. Per the germline V gene, CDR1 is SGHVS and CDR2 is FQNEAQ. CDR3 region: CASSPRGGGHEQFF. DNA for the CDR3: TGTGCCAGCAGCCCAAGAGGGGGGGGTCATGAGCAGTTCTTC.

This clonotype was seen at least ten times. V and J are TRBV4-3 and TRBJ2-1; tentative D call: TRBD1 (7 bases). Germline CDR1 and CDR2: LGHNA and YSLEER. With 0 bases removed from V and 7 bases from J, the gap between germline ends came to 19 bases. This CDR3 region has 17 residues. The CDR3 protein is CASSQEIGRGVKNEQFF. The CDR3 DNA is TGCGCCAGCAGCCAAGAAATAGGCAGGGGGGTTAAGAATGAGCAGTTCTTC.

This clonotype has only a few counts. The chain carries TRBV12-3 or TRBV12-4 and TRBJ2-2; 8 bases align to TRBD2. The CDR3 has 14 amino acids. After removal of 3 bases from V and 4 bases from J, the junction contained 1 base not matched to a gene. The CDR3 region has the DNA TGTGCCAGCAGTTTCGCGGGAGGCACCGGGGAGCTGTTTTTT. Protein: CASSFAGGTGELFF.

This clonotype was observed at least ten times. DNA for the CDR3: TGTGCCAGCAGCTTCGGGTCCTCCACCGAGCAGTACTTC. Translated: CASSFGSSTEQYF. V and J are TRBV7-9 and TRBJ2-7, with no clear D. The CDR3 runs to 13 residues. V lost 3 bases and J lost 6, with 12 bases in between. Germline CDR1 reads SEHNR; CDR2 reads FQNEAQ (reference sequence).

V is TRBV7-3 and J is TRBJ2-5, with 9 bases lining up with TRBD1. This CDR3 region has 15 residues. CDR1 and CDR2 from the germline V gene are SGHTA and FQGTGA. Trimming at V came to 2 bases and at J to 1 base, leaving 2 bases not matched to a gene. The DNA of the CDR3 is TGTGCCAGCAGCTTAGGGACAGGGTTCCAAGAGACCCAGTACTTC. It translates to CASSLGTGFQETQYF.

This clonotype occurred a few times. The V call is TRBV28, the J call TRBJ1-1, with D perhaps TRBD1 (6 bases). Germline V gives CDR1 MDHEN, CDR2 SYDVKM. Trimming took off 5 bases at V and 1 base at J, with 11 bases between the two ends. There are 14 residues in the CDR3. The CDR3 sequence is CASSATGWNTEAFF. The CDR3 nucleotides read TGTGCCAGCAGTGCTACAGGGTGGAACACTGAAGCTTTCTTT.

This chain links TRBV25-1 with TRBJ1-1, with D unresolved. The CDR3 runs to 19 residues. Germline V lookup: CDR1 MGHDK, CDR2 SYGVNS. With 0 bases removed from V and 6 bases from J, the gap between germline ends came to 26 bases. The CDR3 bases are TGTGCCAGCAGTGAATACTATGGGCCAGCCTATTTATCCGTCGCTGAAGCTTTCTTT. Amino acids: CASSEYYGPAYLSVAEAFF.

The chain employs TRBV6-4 and TRBJ1-1; D is ambiguous. The CDR3 extends over 14 amino acids. The V end lost 3 bases, the J end lost 2 bases, and 10 bases lay between the germline ends. Germline lookup yields CDR1 MRHNA and CDR2 SNTAGT. The CDR3 DNA reads as TGTGCCAGCAGTGAGTCCGACGAAAACACTGAAGCTTTCTTT. Its translation: CASSESDENTEAFF.

This clonotype appeared a few times. This chain uses TRBV10-3 with TRBJ2-2; 10 bases match TRBD2. Germline CDR1 and CDR2: ENHRY and SYGVKD. V lost 3 bases to trimming and J lost 5 bases; unmatched junction nucleotides: 6. The CDR3 spans 16 residues. The CDR3 DNA sequence: TGTGCCATCAGTGATCTAGCGGGAGCTTGGACCGGGGAGCTGTTTTTT. This encodes CAISDLAGAWTGELFF.

This clonotype was picked up many times. J is TRBJ2-1 and V is TRBV5-1, with TRBD1 as a possible D gene (6 bases). Germline CDR1 reads SGHRS; CDR2 reads YFSETQ. CDR3 length: 16 amino acids. Trimming cost V 1 base and J 7 bases, with 18 bases left between them. CDR3 DNA sequence: TGCGCCAGCAGCTTGTGGCCAGGGGCTACTTCTAATGAGCAGTTCTTC. This translates into CASSLWPGATSNEQFF.

This rearrangement joins TRBV6-5 to TRBJ1-5; weak D call: TRBD1 (5 bases). The CDR3 loop spans 14 amino acids. V was shortened by 2 bases and J by 9 bases, with 14 bases between the two germline ends. CDR1 and CDR2 from the germline V gene are MNHEY and SVGAGI. CDR3: CASSYGDGRGPQHF. In DNA form, the CDR3 reads TGTGCCAGCAGTTACGGGGACGGAAGAGGGCCCCAGCATTTT.

This clonotype was picked up many times. The chain couples TRBV6-2 or TRBV6-3 to TRBJ2-7; D not certain. Germline V gives CDR1 MNHEY, CDR2 SVGEGT. The CDR3 is made up of 12 amino acids. The V end was cut by 5 bases, the J end by 4 bases, with 9 bases between. The CDR3 region is CASSPVDYEQYF. Here the CDR3 DNA reads TGTGCCAGCAGTCCCGTGGATTACGAGCAGTACTTC.